Listed below are T cell receptor beta chains from one sample, sequenced in a study of tumor-infiltrating lymphocytes in primary liver carcinoma. In TCRdb, the multiplex PCR reads were re-called with MiXCR into one record per CDR3 protein. The sample consists of fewer than 400,000 distinct CDR3 sequences, almost 60% of them appearing once. The sample consisted of peripheral blood. The receptors here all came from a young woman with primary liver carcinoma and hepatitis B virus infection. The CDR3 runs from the conserved cysteine through the conserved F or W. The D gene is left open where the match is weak. Rows may omit the clone size; those that give it use once, few, many or a size class.

many TRBJ2-1 NA TRBV11-3 TGTGCCAGCAGCAAACCGGGTGGACTCATTGGGCTCGATGAGCAGTTCTTC CASSKPGGLIGLDEQFF
NA TRBJ2-1 TRBD2 TRBV10-2 TGCGCCAGCAGTGAGTCCAGGACTAGCGGGAAAGTAGGTGAGCAGTTCTTC CASSESRTSGKVGEQFF
few TRBJ2-1 TRBD1 TRBV12-3/TRBV12-4 TGTGCCAGCAGTTTAGCAGAAACGACAGGGGGCGATGAGCAGTTCTTC CASSLAETTGGDEQFF
NA TRBJ2-7 NA TRBV4-1 TGCGCCAGCAGCCCCCCAGGTAGACTCGAGCAGTACTTC CASSPPGRLEQYF
NA TRBJ1-4 TRBD1 TRBV13 TGTGCCAGCAGCTTCAGACAGGGTGGGGTCGATGAAAAACTGTTTTTT CASSFRQGGVDEKLFF
NA TRBJ1-1 TRBD1 TRBV6-5 TGTGCCGGCAGGAGCGGTCCAGGGGGCGTCACTGAAGCTTTCTTT CAGRSGPGGVTEAFF
few TRBJ2-7 TRBD1 TRBV28 TGTGCCAGCAGTTTTTTCCGGGGACAGGGTACCTACGAGCAGTACTTC CASSFFRGQGTYEQYF
NA TRBJ2-6 TRBD1 TRBV7-9 TGTACCAGCAGCTCCTCAAACAGGGGACCTTTCTCTGGGGCCAACGTCCTGACTTTC CTSSSSNRGPFSGANVLTF
few TRBJ2-7 TRBD2 TRBV28 TGTGCCAGCAGTTCCATGACTAGCGGGAGGCCCAACGAGCAGTACTTC CASSSMTSGRPNEQYF
many TRBJ2-7 NA TRBV6-5 TGTGCCAGCAGCCTCTCAGGGACTTCCTATATCTACGAGCAGTACTTC CASSLSGTSYIYEQYF
NA TRBJ2-2 TRBD2 TRBV12-3/TRBV12-4 TGTGCCAGCAGTTTGCCCAGCGGGAACGACCGTTCCGGGGAGCTGTTTTTT CASSLPSGNDRSGELFF
few TRBJ1-2 TRBD1 TRBV6-1 TGTGCCAGCAGTGGGGAGCCGGGACAGGGGTCCTATGGCTACACCTTC CASSGEPGQGSYGYTF
NA TRBJ1-2 NA TRBV2 TGTGCCAGCAGTGTCCGCATGGGGGATGGCTACACCTTC CASSVRMGDGYTF
many TRBJ2-7 NA TRBV12-3/TRBV12-4 TGTGCCAGCAGTTTGGGGAGTAACCCCACCTACGAGCAGTACTTC CASSLGSNPTYEQYF
many TRBJ2-7 NA TRBV11-2 TGTGCCAGCAGCTCCCCGGGAGTAAACGAGCAGTACTTC CASSSPGVNEQYF
many TRBJ2-3 NA TRBV12-3/TRBV12-4 TGTGCCACTACCCGGAGCACAGATACGCAGTATTTT CATTRSTDTQYF
many TRBJ2-1 NA TRBV11-2 TGTGCCAGCAGCTTAGGGGGCTACTCCTACAATGAGCAGTTCTTC CASSLGGYSYNEQFF
NA TRBJ2-1 NA TRBV11-2 TGTGCCAGCAGCTTATCTAGCAGGTGGCCATACAATGAGCAGTTCTTC CASSLSSRWPYNEQFF
NA TRBJ1-1 NA TRBV29-1 TGCAGTGTTGAATACAGGGAGAACTTCTTT CSVEYRENFF
NA TRBJ2-3 TRBD2 TRBV6-5 TGTGCCCGCAGTCACTCGCTACTAGCGGGAAGCACAGATACGCAGTATTTT CARSHSLLAGSTDTQYF
few TRBJ2-5 NA TRBV12-5 TGTGCTAGTGGTTTGGAGGGGCGCGTTCGAGAGACCCAGTACTTC CASGLEGRVRETQYF
many TRBJ2-1 NA TRBV6-6 TGTGCCAGCAGTTTCGGGTCCCCCGGGGGAACTTCGAATGAGCAGTTCTTC CASSFGSPGGTSNEQFF
many TRBJ1-5 NA TRBV12-3/TRBV12-4 TGTGCCAGCAGTTTAGGGAGTACCAATCAGCCCCAGCATTTT CASSLGSTNQPQHF
NA TRBJ1-2 NA TRBV11-3 TGTGCCAGTAGCTTACAGAGGGCCAGAGGCTACACCTTC CASSLQRARGYTF
NA TRBJ2-5 NA TRBV7-9 TGTGCCAGCAGCTCCTCTAGTGCGGAGATCCAGTGCTTC CASSSSSAEIQCF
NA TRBJ2-7 NA TRBV11-2 TGTGCCAGCAGCCCACCTACAGGGATCCACGGGCAGTACTTC CASSPPTGIHGQYF
NA TRBJ1-3 NA TRBV2 TGTGCCAGCACGCCGGGACGCGGCTTCATGCGGGCTGGAAACACCATATATTTT CASTPGRGFMRAGNTIYF
NA TRBJ2-1 NA TRBV11-3 TGTGCCGGTACCTCTAGCAGGGACTACAATGAGCAGTTCTTC CAGTSSRDYNEQFF
NA TRBJ2-7 TRBD2 TRBV5-8 TGTGCCAGCAGCTTGCTTGAAAACTACGGACTAGCGGGAGACTACGAGCAGTACTTC CASSLLENYGLAGDYEQYF
NA TRBJ2-5 TRBD2 TRBV5-1 TGCGCCAGCAGCTTGGACCCCCCCTATAGCGGGAGACGAGAGACCCAGTACTTC CASSLDPPYSGRRETQYF
few TRBJ1-2 TRBD1 TRBV4-1 TGCGCCGGCAGCCAGGGACAGGGGGTAAGGGGCTACACCTTC CAGSQGQGVRGYTF
NA TRBJ2-5 TRBD2 TRBV12-3/TRBV12-4 TGTGCCAGCAGTTTTGGGGCCGGCGGACTAGCGGAAGAGATCCAGTACTTC CASSFGAGGLAEEIQYF
many TRBJ2-3 TRBD2 TRBV4-1 TGCGCCAGCAGACTGGGACTAGCGGGAACAGATACGCAGTATTTT CASRLGLAGTDTQYF
NA TRBJ2-5 TRBD2 TRBV6-2/TRBV6-3 TGTGCCAGCGCCCGACCGACGGGACTAGCGGGCTTACAAGAGACCCAGTACTTC CASARPTGLAGLQETQYF
NA TRBJ2-3 NA TRBV11-2 TGTGCCAGCAACTTGGGGATGGGCACAGGTACGCAGTATTTT CASNLGMGTGTQYF